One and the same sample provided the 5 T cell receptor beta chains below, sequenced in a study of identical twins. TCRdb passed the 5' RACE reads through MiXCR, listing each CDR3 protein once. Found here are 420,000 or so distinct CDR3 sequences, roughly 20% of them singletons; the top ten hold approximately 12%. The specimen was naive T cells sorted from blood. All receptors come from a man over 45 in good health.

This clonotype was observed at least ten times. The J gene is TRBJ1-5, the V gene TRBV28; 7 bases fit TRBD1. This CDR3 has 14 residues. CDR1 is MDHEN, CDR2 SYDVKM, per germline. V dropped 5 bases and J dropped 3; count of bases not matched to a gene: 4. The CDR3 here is CASSTGQNNQPQHF. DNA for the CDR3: TGTGCCAGCAGTACGGGACAGAACAATCAGCCCCAGCATTTT.

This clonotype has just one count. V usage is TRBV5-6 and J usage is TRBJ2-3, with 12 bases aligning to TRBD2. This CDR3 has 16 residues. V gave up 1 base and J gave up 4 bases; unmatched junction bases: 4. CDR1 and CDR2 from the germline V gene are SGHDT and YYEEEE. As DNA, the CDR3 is TGTGCCAGCAGCTTGAGGAGACTAGCGGGAGCAGATACGCAGTATTTT. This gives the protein CASSLRRLAGADTQYF. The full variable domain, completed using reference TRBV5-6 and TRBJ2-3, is DAGVTQSPTHLIKTRGQQVTLRCSPKSGHDTVSWYQQALGQGPQFIFQYYEEEERQRGNFPDRFSGHQFPNYSSELNVNALLLGDSALYLCASSLRRLAGADTQYFGPGTRLTVL.

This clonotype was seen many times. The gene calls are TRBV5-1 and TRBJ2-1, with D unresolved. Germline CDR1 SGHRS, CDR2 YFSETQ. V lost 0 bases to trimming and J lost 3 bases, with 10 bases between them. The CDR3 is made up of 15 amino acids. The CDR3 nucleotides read TGCGCCAGCAGCTTGGATTGGCAGGACTACAATGAGCAGTTCTTC. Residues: CASSLDWQDYNEQFF.

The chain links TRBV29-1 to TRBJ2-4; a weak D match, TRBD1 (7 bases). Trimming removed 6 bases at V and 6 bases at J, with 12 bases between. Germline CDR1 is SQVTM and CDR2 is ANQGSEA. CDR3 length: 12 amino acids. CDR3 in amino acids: CSVRGQRNIQYF. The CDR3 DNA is TGCAGCGTGCGGGGACAGAGAAACATTCAGTACTTC.

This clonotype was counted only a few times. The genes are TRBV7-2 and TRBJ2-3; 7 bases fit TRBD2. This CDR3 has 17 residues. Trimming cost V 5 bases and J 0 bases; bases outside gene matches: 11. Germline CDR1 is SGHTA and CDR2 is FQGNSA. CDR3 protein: CASSPSVGRVSTDTQYF. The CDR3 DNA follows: TGTGCCAGCAGCCCCTCGGTAGGGAGGGTAAGCACAGATACGCAGTATTTT.